The clone carrying this T cell receptor (beta chain) was counted a single time. What it binds is not known. PCR used 60 Vbeta primers and 13 Jbeta primers. Clones were read by immunoSEQ multiplex PCR, and TCRdb kept only the in-frame ones, dropping some. The table has approximately 180,000 clones, about 80% seen once. The study sampled nominally healthy donors, though unrecorded immune exposures were likely. With 0 bases clipped from V and 6 bases from J, the junction kept 8 bases outside the gene matches. Germline assignment: CDR1 SGHVS and CDR2 FQNEAQ. CDR3 length equals 17 residues. The data stem from a study of cytomegalovirus exposure and HLA in healthy donors. Overall study findings and caveats: More than 15,000 TCR beta sequences were associated with HLA alleles at 0.05 false discovery rate in a later analysis. Some public TCRs appeared in many individuals, while most sequences were rare.

The sequencing sample was made of PBMCs. This receptor was obtained from a woman in her thirties in good health and CMV-seropositive. The chain combines TRBV7-8 with TRBJ1-5; 10 positions match TRBD1. CDR3 DNA sequence: TGTGCCAGCAGCTTAGCCGGGGGACAGGGGATCACTCAGCCCCAGCATTTT. Translated: CASSLAGGQGITQPQHF. Full variable domain (missing parts from reference TRBV7-8 and TRBJ1-5): GAGVSQSPRYKVAKRGQDVALRCDPISGHVSLFWYQQALGQGPEFLTYFQNEAQLDKSGLPSDRFFAERPEGSVSTLKIQRTQQEDSAVYLCASSLAGGQGITQPQHFGDGTRLSIL.